Listed here are 4 T cell receptor beta chains from one sample, sequenced in a study of cytomegalovirus exposure and HLA in healthy donors. Here immunoSEQ multiplex PCR was the method, and the copy in TCRdb shows in-frame clones only, minus some. The sample consists of about 150,000 clones, about 86% of them appearing once. Sequencing used PBMCs. The origin of the receptors is a human donor in good health.

The chain links TRBV29-1 to TRBJ1-2; 8 bases are a match to TRBD1. V lost 6 bases to trimming and J lost 12 bases; unmatched junction nucleotides: 15. CDR3 length: 13 residues. Germline CDR1 and CDR2: SQVTM and ANQGSEA. The CDR3 region is CSVYGGKDRDNTF. The CDR3, as DNA: TGCAGCGTGTATGGTGGGAAGGACAGGGACAACACCTTC.

This chain links TRBV6-1 with TRBJ1-1, with 7 bases lining up with TRBD1. V was clipped by 6 bases and J by 4 bases; unmatched bases: 8. The germline V gene encodes CDR1 MNHNS and CDR2 SASEGT. This CDR3 is built from 14 residues. For the CDR3, the DNA is TGTGCCAGCAGGCACACAGGGGTGCGCACTGAAGCTTTCTTT. Translating it yields CASRHTGVRTEAFF.

The CDR3 region has the DNA TGTGCCAGCTGGCAGGAAGCCGTCTCAGTTGGAAACACCATATATTTT. It translates to CASWQEAVSVGNTIYF. The genes are TRBV7-8 and TRBJ1-3; D gene uncertain. Looked up from germline, CDR1 is SGHVS and CDR2 is FQNEAQ. There are 16 residues in the CDR3. Trimming shortened V by 8 bases and J by 3 bases, and 20 bases separated the two germline ends.

This chain joins TRBV19 and TRBJ1-1; 8 bases are a match to TRBD1. The germline V gene has CDR1 LNHDA and CDR2 SQIVND (reference sequence). This CDR3 region has 16 residues. V lost 4 bases to trimming and J lost 2 bases; unmatched junction nucleotides: 9. This chain's CDR3 is CASSKRTGTRNTEAFF. The CDR3, as DNA: TGTGCCAGTAGTAAGAGGACAGGGACTCGAAACACTGAAGCTTTCTTT.